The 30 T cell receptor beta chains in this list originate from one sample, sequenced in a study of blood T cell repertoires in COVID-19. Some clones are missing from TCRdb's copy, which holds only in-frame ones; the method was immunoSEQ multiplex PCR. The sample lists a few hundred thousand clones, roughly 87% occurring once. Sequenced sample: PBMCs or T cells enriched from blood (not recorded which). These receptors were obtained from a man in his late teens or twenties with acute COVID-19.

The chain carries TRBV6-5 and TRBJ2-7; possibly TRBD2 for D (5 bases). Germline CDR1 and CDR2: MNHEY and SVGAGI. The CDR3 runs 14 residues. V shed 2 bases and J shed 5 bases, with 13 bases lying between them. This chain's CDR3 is CASSYPGNRDEQYF. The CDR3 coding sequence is TGTGCCAGCAGTTACCCGGGGAATCGCGACGAGCAGTACTTC.

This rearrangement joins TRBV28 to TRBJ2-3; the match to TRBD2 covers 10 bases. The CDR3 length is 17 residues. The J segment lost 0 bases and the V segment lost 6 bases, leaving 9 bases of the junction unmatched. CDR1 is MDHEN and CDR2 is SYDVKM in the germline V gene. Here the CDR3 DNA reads TGTGCCAGCAGCCTAGGGCCGGGACTAGCGAGCACAGATACGCAGTATTTT. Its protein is CASSLGPGLASTDTQYF.

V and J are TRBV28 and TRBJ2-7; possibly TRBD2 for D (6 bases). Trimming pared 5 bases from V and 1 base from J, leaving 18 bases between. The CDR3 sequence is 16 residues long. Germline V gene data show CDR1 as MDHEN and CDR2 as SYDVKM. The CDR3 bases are TGTGCCAGCAGTCTTCATGCGGGGCTTTTATCCTACGAGCAGTACTTC. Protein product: CASSLHAGLLSYEQYF.

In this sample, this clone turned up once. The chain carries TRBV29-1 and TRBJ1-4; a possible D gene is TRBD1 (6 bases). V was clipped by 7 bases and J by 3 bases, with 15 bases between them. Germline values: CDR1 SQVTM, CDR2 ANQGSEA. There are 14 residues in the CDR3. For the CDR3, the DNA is TGCAGCGGGGGAGGGGGAGAGGCTAATGAAAAACTGTTTTTT. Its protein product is CSGGGGEANEKLFF.

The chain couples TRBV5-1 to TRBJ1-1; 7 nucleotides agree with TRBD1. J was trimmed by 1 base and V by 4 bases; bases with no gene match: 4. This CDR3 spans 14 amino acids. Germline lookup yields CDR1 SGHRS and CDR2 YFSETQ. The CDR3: CASSNRGPNTEAFF. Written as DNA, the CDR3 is TGCGCCAGCAGCAACAGGGGCCCGAACACTGAAGCTTTCTTT. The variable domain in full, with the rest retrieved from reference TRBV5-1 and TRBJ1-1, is KAGVTQTPRYLIKTRGQQVTLSCSPISGHRSVSWYQQTPGQGLQFLFEYFSETQRNKGNFPGRFSGRQFSNSRSEMNVSTLELGDSALYLCASSNRGPNTEAFFGQGTRLTVV.

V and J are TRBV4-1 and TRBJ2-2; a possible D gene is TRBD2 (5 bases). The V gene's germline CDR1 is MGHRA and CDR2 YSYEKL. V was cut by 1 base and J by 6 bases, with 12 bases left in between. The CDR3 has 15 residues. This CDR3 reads CASSQVLVGAGELFF. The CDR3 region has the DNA TGCGCCAGCAGCCAAGTACTAGTAGGCGCCGGGGAGCTGTTTTTT.

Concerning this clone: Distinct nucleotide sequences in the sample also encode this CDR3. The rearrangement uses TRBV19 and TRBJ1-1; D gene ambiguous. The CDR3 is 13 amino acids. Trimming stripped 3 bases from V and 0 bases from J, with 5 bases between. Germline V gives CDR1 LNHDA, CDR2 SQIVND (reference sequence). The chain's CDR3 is CASSISLNTEAFF. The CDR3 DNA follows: TGTGCCAGTAGTATCAGTCTGAACACTGAAGCTTTCTTT.

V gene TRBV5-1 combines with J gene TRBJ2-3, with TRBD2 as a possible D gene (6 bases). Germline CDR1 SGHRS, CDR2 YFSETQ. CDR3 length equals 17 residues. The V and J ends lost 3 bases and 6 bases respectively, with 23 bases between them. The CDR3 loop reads CASSSPDWAGIEDTQYF. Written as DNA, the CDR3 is TGCGCCAGCAGCTCCCCTGACTGGGCGGGAATTGAGGATACGCAGTATTTT.

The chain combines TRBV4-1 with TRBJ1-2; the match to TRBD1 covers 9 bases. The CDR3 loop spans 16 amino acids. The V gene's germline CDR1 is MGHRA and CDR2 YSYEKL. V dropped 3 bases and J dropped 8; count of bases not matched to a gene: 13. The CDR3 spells CASSQVPGQGGAGYTF. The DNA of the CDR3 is TGCGCCAGCAGCCAGGTACCGGGACAGGGAGGCGCCGGCTACACCTTC.

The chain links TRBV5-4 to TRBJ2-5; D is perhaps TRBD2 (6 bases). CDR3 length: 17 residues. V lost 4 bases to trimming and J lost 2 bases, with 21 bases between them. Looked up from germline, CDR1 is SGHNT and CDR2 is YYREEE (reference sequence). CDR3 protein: CASSPQLGRSVQETQYF. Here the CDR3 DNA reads TGTGCCAGCAGCCCCCAGTTGGGGAGGAGTGTACAAGAGACCCAGTACTTC.

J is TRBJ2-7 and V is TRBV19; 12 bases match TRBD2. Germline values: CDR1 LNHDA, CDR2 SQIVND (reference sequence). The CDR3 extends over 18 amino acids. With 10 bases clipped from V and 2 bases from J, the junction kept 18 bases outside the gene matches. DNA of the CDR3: TGTGCCACCTCTCCCCTCGTGACTAGCGGGAGCGTGACCTACGAGCAGTACTTC. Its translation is CATSPLVTSGSVTYEQYF.

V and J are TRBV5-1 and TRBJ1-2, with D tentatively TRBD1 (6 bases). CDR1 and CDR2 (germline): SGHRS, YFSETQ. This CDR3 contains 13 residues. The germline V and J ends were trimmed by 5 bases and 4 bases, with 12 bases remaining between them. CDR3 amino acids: CASSGQTGYGYTF. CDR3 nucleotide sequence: TGCGCCAGCAGTGGACAGACGGGCTATGGCTACACCTTC. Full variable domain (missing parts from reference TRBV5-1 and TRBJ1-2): KAGVTQTPRYLIKTRGQQVTLSCSPISGHRSVSWYQQTPGQGLQFLFEYFSETQRNKGNFPGRFSGRQFSNSRSEMNVSTLELGDSALYLCASSGQTGYGYTFGSGTRLTVV.

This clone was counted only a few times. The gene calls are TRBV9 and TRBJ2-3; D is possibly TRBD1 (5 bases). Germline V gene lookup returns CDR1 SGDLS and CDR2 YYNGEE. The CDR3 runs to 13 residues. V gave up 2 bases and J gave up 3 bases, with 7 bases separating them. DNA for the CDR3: TGTGCCAGCAGCGTTAAGGGGACAGATACGCAGTATTTT. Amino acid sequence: CASSVKGTDTQYF. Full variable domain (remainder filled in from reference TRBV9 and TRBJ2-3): DSGVTQTPKHLITATGQRVTLRCSPRSGDLSVYWYQQSLDQGLQFLIQYYNGEERAKGNILERFSAQQFPDLHSELNLSSLELGDSALYFCASSVKGTDTQYFGPGTRLTVL.

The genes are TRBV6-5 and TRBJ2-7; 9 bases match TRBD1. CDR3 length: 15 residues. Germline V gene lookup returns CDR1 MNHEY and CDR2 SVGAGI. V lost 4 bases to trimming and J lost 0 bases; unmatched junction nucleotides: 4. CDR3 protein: CASSFPGQGSYEQYF. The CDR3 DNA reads TGTGCCAGCAGTTTCCCGGGACAGGGCTCCTACGAGCAGTACTTC.

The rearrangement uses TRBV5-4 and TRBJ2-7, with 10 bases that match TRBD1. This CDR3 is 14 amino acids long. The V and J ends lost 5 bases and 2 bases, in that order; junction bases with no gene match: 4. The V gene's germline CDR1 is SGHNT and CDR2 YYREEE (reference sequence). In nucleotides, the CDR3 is TGTGCCAGCAGAAGACAGGGGGCAGCCTACGAGCAGTACTTC. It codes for CASRRQGAAYEQYF.

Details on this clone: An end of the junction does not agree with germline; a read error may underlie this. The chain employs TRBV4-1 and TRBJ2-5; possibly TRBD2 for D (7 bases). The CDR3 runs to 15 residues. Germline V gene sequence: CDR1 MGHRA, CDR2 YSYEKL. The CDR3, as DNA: TGCACCAGCAGCCCGAGGGAGGGGGGCCTAGAGACCCAGTACTTC. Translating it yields CTSSPREGGLETQYF.

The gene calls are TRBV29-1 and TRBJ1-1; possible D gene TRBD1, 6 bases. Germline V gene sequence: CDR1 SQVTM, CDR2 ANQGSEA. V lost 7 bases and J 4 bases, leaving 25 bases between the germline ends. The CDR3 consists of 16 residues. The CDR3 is CSAPRGGAGEGTEAFF. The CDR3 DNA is TGCAGCGCCCCTCGGGGGGGCGCGGGGGAAGGCACTGAAGCTTTCTTT.

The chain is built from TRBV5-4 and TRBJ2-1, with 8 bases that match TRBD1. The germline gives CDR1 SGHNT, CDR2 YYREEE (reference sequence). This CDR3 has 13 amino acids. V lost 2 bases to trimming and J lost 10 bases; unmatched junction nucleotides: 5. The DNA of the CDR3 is TGTGCCAGCAGCTTCCAGGGGGCGGAGGAGCAGTTCTTC. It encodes CASSFQGAEEQFF.

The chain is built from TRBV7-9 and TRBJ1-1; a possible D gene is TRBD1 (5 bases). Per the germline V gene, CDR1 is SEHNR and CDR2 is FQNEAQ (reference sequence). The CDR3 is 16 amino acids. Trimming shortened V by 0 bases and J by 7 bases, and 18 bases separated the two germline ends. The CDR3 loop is CASSLADGQKALEAFF. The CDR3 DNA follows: TGTGCCAGCAGCTTAGCAGACGGACAAAAAGCTCTTGAAGCTTTCTTT.

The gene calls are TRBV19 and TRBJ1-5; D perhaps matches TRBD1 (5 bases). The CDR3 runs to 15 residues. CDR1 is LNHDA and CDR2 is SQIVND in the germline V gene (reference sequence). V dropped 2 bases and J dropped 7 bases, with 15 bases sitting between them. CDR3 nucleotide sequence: TGTGCCAGTAGTATAATTCCGCAGGGCAGGCAGCCCCAGCATTTT. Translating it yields CASSIIPQGRQPQHF.

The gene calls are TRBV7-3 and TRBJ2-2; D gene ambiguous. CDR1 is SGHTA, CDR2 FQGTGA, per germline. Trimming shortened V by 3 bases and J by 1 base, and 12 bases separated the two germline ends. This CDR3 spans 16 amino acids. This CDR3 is CASSLGRTLNTGELFF. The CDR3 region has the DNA TGTGCCAGCAGCTTGGGCAGAACTCTGAACACCGGGGAGCTGTTTTTT.

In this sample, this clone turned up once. This CDR3 is CASSNRGLCSPLHF. The CDR3 DNA reads TGTGCCAGCAGCAACCGAGGGCTTTGTTCACCCCTCCACTTT. The chain carries TRBV21-1 and TRBJ1-6. TRBV21-1 is a known pseudogene. The CDR3 spans 14 residues.

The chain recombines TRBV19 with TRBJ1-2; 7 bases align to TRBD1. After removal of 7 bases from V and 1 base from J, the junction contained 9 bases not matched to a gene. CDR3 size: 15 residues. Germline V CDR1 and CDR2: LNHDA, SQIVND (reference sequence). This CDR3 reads CASTLKGQLNYGYTF. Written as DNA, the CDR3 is TGTGCCAGTACTCTAAAGGGACAGCTTAACTATGGCTACACCTTC.

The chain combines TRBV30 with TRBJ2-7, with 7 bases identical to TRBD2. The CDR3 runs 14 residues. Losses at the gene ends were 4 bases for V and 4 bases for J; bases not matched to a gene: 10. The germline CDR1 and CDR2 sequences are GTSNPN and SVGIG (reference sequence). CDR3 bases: TGTGCCTGGACTCCCGGCGGGGGATCATACGAGCAGTACTTC. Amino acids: CAWTPGGGSYEQYF.

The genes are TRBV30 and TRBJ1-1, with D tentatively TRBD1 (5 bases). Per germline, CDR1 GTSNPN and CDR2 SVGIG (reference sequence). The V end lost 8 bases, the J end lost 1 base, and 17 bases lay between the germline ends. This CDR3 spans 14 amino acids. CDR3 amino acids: CARLRPGPNTEAFF. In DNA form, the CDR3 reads TGTGCCCGGCTCCGTCCAGGGCCGAACACTGAAGCTTTCTTT.

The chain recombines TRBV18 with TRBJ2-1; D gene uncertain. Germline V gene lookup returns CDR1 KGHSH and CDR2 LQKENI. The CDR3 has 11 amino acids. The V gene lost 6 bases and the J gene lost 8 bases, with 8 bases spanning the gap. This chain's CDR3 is CASSNRYEQFF. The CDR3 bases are TGTGCCAGCTCCAACCGGTATGAGCAGTTCTTC.

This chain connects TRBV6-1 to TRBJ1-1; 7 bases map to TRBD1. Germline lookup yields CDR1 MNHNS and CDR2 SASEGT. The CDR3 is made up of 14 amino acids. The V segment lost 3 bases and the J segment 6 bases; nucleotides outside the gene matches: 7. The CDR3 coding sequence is TGTGCCAGCAGTGAGACTCGGGACAGAGCTGAAGCTTTCTTT. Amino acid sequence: CASSETRDRAEAFF.

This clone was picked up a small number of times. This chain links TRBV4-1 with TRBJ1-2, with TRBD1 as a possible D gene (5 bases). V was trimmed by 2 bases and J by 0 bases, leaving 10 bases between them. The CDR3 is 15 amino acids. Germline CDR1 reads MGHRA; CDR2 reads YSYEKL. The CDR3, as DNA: TGCGCCAGCAGCCAACACTGGACACCTAACTATGGCTACACCTTC. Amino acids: CASSQHWTPNYGYTF.

The CDR3 DNA follows: TGTGCCAGCACCAACGACAGACGTGGCTACACCTTC. Amino acids: CASTNDRRGYTF. The chain couples TRBV27 to TRBJ1-2, with a possible D match to TRBD1 (5 bases). With 7 bases removed from V and 7 bases from J, the gap between germline ends came to 13 bases. The CDR3 runs to 12 residues. Germline CDR1 MNHEY, CDR2 SMNVEV (reference sequence).

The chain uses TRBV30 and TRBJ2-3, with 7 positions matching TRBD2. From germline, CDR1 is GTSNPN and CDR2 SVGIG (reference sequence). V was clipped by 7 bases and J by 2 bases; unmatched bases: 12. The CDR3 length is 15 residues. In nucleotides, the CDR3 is TGTGCCTTGTTATCCCGGGACTACCACACAGATACGCAGTATTTT. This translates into CALLSRDYHTDTQYF.